This is a list of T cell receptor beta chains from one sample in a study of CD8 T cells in Susac syndrome. Each CDR3 protein gets one entry after TCRdb re-called the immunoSEQ multiplex PCR reads with MiXCR. Of some 120,000 distinct CDR3 sequences listed, 92% are singletons. The sample was CD4+ T cells from PBMCs. These receptors were obtained from a human donor in good health. CDR3s include the opening cysteine and the closing phenylalanine or tryptophan. The D gene is left open where the match is weak. A row's size may be missing; if present it is once, few, many or a size class.

v_call	d_call	j_call	clone_size	cdr3_nt	cdr3_aa
TRBV19	TRBD1	TRBJ2-2	NA	TGTGCCACCTCACAGGGGGTCACCGGGGAGCTGTTTTTT	CATSQGVTGELFF
TRBV6-1	NA	TRBJ2-1	NA	TGTGCCAGCAGGGATCTGCGTCAGTCCTACAATGAGCAGTTCTTC	CASRDLRQSYNEQFF
TRBV7-2	TRBD1	TRBJ2-7	NA	TGTGCCAGCAGCTCGACAGGGTACGAGCAGTACTTC	CASSSTGYEQYF
TRBV7-9	NA	TRBJ2-7	NA	TGTGCCAGCAGCTTAAGGGCAGGCACTAGCTCCTACGAGCAGTACTTC	CASSLRAGTSSYEQYF
TRBV6-2/TRBV6-3	TRBD2	TRBJ2-5	NA	TGTGCCAGCAGTTACGACTTAACTGGCGGGGGCCAAGAGACCCAGTACTTC	CASSYDLTGGGQETQYF
TRBV30	NA	TRBJ2-3	NA	TGTGCCTGGAGTGTGGGGCAAGGAGGGGATACGCAGTATTTT	CAWSVGQGGDTQYF
TRBV6-5	NA	TRBJ2-7	NA	TGTGCCAGCAGTTACGGCCAGGGAAGCTCCTACGAGCAGTACTTC	CASSYGQGSSYEQYF
TRBV6-2/TRBV6-3	NA	TRBJ1-5	NA	TGTGCCAGCAGTTACTCGTTGGGGCAGGGCAATCAGCCCCAGCATTTT	CASSYSLGQGNQPQHF
TRBV14	TRBD1	TRBJ2-5	NA	TGTGCCAGCAGCCCGAGAAGGGGGCCAGGAGAGACCCAGTACTTC	CASSPRRGPGETQYF
TRBV9	NA	TRBJ1-1	once	TGTGCCAGCAGCGTAGGGGTGGCGAACACTGAAGCTTTCTTT	CASSVGVANTEAFF
TRBV10-3	NA	TRBJ2-3	NA	TGTGCCATCAGTGAAGGAACAGATACGCAGTATTTT	CAISEGTDTQYF
TRBV5-1	NA	TRBJ2-1	NA	TGCGCCAGCAGCTTGTCCCAGACCTACAATGAGCAGTTCTTC	CASSLSQTYNEQFF